This TCR beta chain was sequenced in a study of blood T cells in healthy people across ages. A second about 7 to 11 cycle PCR used barcoded and J-beta primers. Using its own MiXCR run on the 5' RACE reads, TCRdb lists one record per CDR3 protein. Here the sample spans about 1,500,000 distinct CDR3 sequences, around 39% being singletons. Caucasian individuals from Russia who were healthy and aged roughly 6 to 95 acted as donors. Isolation recovered at least 7 million PBMCs from every sample. CDR1 is SGHAT and CDR2 is FQNNGV in the germline V gene. The J segment lost 0 bases and the V segment lost 5 bases, leaving 6 bases of the junction unmatched. This CDR3 spans 16 amino acids. Study findings and constraints: Samples with more naive T cells showed higher observed beta diversity. PBMCs went unsorted, and a conclusive naive versus antigen-experienced comparison was therefore prevented.

This clonotype showed up just a few times. The antigen is not known. The sequence derives from a woman under 30 in good health. The material sequenced was blood. The V gene is TRBV11-2, the J gene TRBJ2-1; TRBD2 aligns across 8 bases. The CDR3 spells CASSQGRGGSYNEQFF. The CDR3, as DNA: TGTGCCAGCAGCCAGGGTCGGGGGGGCTCCTACAATGAGCAGTTCTTC.